The clone carrying this TCR beta chain occurred a few times. In the authors' methods: For nucleated cells, counts were estimated from reference gene primer amplification. Only in-frame clones appear in the TCRdb table, and some are missing; sequencing was by immunoSEQ multiplex PCR. V and J calls and clone size are as listed in that table; D and trimming were resolved from the DNA. The table shows around 99,000 clones, with about 78% occurring only once. These data come from a study of blood T cell repertoires in COVID-19. This receptor was taken from a man aged 45-65 years who had recovered from COVID-19. Material: peripheral blood.

The DNA of the CDR3 is TGTGCCACCAGTACGTGGGGGAGGACCGGGGAGCTGTTTTTT. This gives the protein CATSTWGRTGELFF. The V gene is TRBV24-1, the J gene TRBJ2-2; TRBD2 might be the D (6 bases). Germline V CDR1 and CDR2: KGHDR, SFDVKD. V was shortened by 6 bases and J by 5 bases, with 12 bases between the two germline ends. The CDR3 is made up of 14 amino acids.